These 15 T cell receptor beta chains were all obtained from the same sample, sequenced in a study of blood T cells in healthy people across ages (dated by TCRdb to the mid-2010s). Library construction relied on 5' RACE. The data were produced on an Illumina HiSeq 2500. A second PCR of roughly 7 to 12 cycles was run with a J-beta primer mix and a sample-barcoded 5' primer. The public reads were reprocessed in TCRdb via fastp at Q25 and MiXCR, keeping in-frame beta chains. Records with the same CDR3 protein are collapsed into one entry carrying the most frequent genes and DNA. The sample table lists roughly 1,700,000 distinct CDR3 sequences, 25% to 30% of them with a count of one. 6.5% to 8.5% of the sample belongs to the ten largest clones. Material for sequencing was blood. The source of these receptors is a woman in her 30s in good health.

This clonotype was seen just once. The chain is built from TRBV18 and TRBJ1-1, with 12 positions matching TRBD1. Trimming removed 8 bases from V and 5 bases from J; junction bases left unmatched: 30. The CDR3 has 22 amino acids. Germline-derived CDR1 and CDR2 are KGHSH and LQKENI. For the CDR3, the DNA is TGTGCCAGCCCACGTCCCGGGACAGGGGGCGAGGAGGTAGCCATGGTGGGTACTGAAGCTTTCTTT. Its protein is CASPRPGTGGEEVAMVGTEAFF.

The chain links TRBV5-1 to TRBJ2-5; 10 bases are shared with TRBD2. Germline V gene data show CDR1 as SGHRS and CDR2 as YFSETQ. With 4 bases clipped from V and 9 bases from J, the junction kept 12 bases outside the gene matches. This CDR3 is built from 15 residues. Written as DNA, the CDR3 is TGCGCCAGCAGCCCCCAAGGAGCGGGAGGGTCCCCCCAGTACTTC. It encodes CASSPQGAGGSPQYF.

The chain couples TRBV19 to TRBJ2-1; D gene ambiguous. The V gene lost 5 bases and the J gene lost 7 bases, with 18 bases spanning the gap. The CDR3 has 15 amino acids. Germline CDR1 is LNHDA and CDR2 is SQIVND (reference sequence). The CDR3 loop is CASSPPGLRKNEQFF. The CDR3 nucleotides read TGTGCCAGTAGTCCCCCCGGTTTAAGGAAGAATGAGCAGTTCTTC.

V is TRBV9 and J is TRBJ2-7, with D uncertain. CDR3 size: 15 residues. In germline, CDR1 is SGDLS, CDR2 YYNGEE. The V gene lost 0 bases and the J gene lost 6 bases, with 16 bases spanning the gap. The CDR3 coding sequence is TGTGCCAGCAGCGTAGGCGACTTTCTCTCGTCCGAGCAGTACTTC. Protein sequence: CASSVGDFLSSEQYF.

This chain uses TRBV7-6 with TRBJ2-4; no definite D call. The assigned J gene may be wrong: the sequence end matches TRBJ2-7 better. Germline V gene lookup returns CDR1 SGHVS and CDR2 FNYEAQ. This CDR3 is 13 amino acids long. The CDR3 coding sequence is TGTGTCGGCAGCTTATCCGACGTCTACGAGCAGTACTTC. This codes for CVGSLSDVYEQYF.

This clonotype showed up just once. The rearrangement uses TRBV5-5 and TRBJ2-1; D might be TRBD1 (5 bases). From germline, CDR1 is SGHKS and CDR2 YYEKEE (reference sequence). Trimming cost V 1 base and J 9 bases, with 17 bases left between them. The CDR3 extends over 15 amino acids. Written as DNA, the CDR3 is TGTGCCAGCAGCTTGATTTTAGGGGCCCCGGGTGAGCAGTTCTTC. Its protein is CASSLILGAPGEQFF. The complete variable domain, with remaining parts taken from reference TRBV5-5 and TRBJ2-1, reads DAGVTQSPTHLIKTRGQQVTLRCSPISGHKSVSWYQQVLGQGPQFIFQYYEKEERGRGNFPDRFSARQFPNYSSELNVNALLLGDSALYLCASSLILGAPGEQFFGPGTRLTVL.

V usage is TRBV29-1 and J usage is TRBJ2-6, with D hard to call. CDR3 length: 16 residues. The germline gives CDR1 SQVTM, CDR2 ANQGSEA. V shed 1 base and J shed 1 base, with 11 bases lying between them. The CDR3 here is CSVEGDIESGANVLTF. The CDR3 nucleotides read TGCAGCGTTGAAGGAGACATTGAATCTGGGGCCAACGTCCTGACTTTC.

CDR3 loop: CAIGTSGRGDEQYF. The CDR3 nucleotides read TGTGCCATCGGGACTAGCGGGAGAGGTGATGAGCAGTACTTC. The chain joins TRBV10-3 to TRBJ2-7; 14 nucleotides match TRBD2. The CDR3 contains 14 residues. Germline CDR1 is ENHRY and CDR2 is SYGVKD. Trimming at V came to 8 bases and at J to 7 bases, leaving 7 bases not matched to a gene.

This clonotype was found a few times. The V call is TRBV5-1, the J call TRBJ2-3, with 8 positions matching TRBD2. The V gene's germline CDR1 is SGHRS and CDR2 YFSETQ. V shed 4 bases, J shed 2 bases, and the junction held 9 bases outside the gene matches. The CDR3 runs to 16 residues. As DNA, the CDR3 is TGCGCCAGCAGCATGGGACTAGTCGGCCCCACAGATACGCAGTATTTT. Protein sequence: CASSMGLVGPTDTQYF.

This clonotype was seen repeatedly, ten times or more. The chain combines TRBV7-8 with TRBJ2-7; TRBD2 matches 8 bases. Germline CDR1 SGHVS, CDR2 FQNEAQ. V was clipped by 5 bases and J by 1 base; unmatched bases: 10. The CDR3 has 16 amino acids. CDR3 sequence reads: CASSRRAGGGSYEQYF. The CDR3 DNA sequence: TGTGCCAGCAGCCGACGGGCGGGAGGAGGTTCCTACGAGCAGTACTTC.

As to this clonotype: A much more abundant neighbour one base away suggests this may be a read error. This chain links TRBV5-1 with TRBJ2-1; possible D gene TRBD1, 6 bases. V gave up 9 bases and J gave up 6 bases, with 22 bases separating them. The CDR3 sequence is 15 residues long. Germline V CDR1 and CDR2: SGHRS, YFSETQ. CDR3 in amino acids: CATSWTRGKGNEQFF. For the CDR3, the DNA is TGCGCCACCTCGTGGACCAGGGGAAAGGGCAATGAGCAGTTCTTC.

This clonotype was counted between two and nine times. This chain connects TRBV12-3 or TRBV12-4 to TRBJ2-5, with 8 bases identical to TRBD2. The length of the CDR3 is 16 residues. V lost 1 base, J lost 6 bases, and 10 bases stayed unmatched. The CDR3 sequence is CASSLGGAGAGKTQYF. CDR3 nucleotide sequence: TGTGCCAGCAGTTTAGGTGGAGCGGGAGCTGGAAAGACCCAGTACTTC.

The rearrangement joins TRBV7-2 to TRBJ2-5; maybe TRBD2 (6 bases). The CDR3 is made up of 13 amino acids. Between the trimmed V and J ends, which lost 2 bases and 5 bases, there was a span of 9 bases. Per the germline V gene, CDR1 is SGHTA and CDR2 is FQGNSA. The CDR3 nucleotides are TGTGCCAGCAGCTTATCTAGCGCGGAGACCCAGTACTTC. Translation: CASSLSSAETQYF.

In the case of this clonotype: The junction and the germline gene differ at one end; a read error may be behind it. The J gene is TRBJ2-1, the V gene TRBV7-2; D remains unclear. The germline V gene encodes CDR1 SGHTA and CDR2 FQGNSA. CDR3 size: 12 residues. CDR3 nucleotides: TGTGCCGGCAGCTTTAGAATGAATGAGCAGTTCTTC. Its translation: CAGSFRMNEQFF.

This clonotype was detected only once. The CDR3 DNA reads TGTGCCAGTACAACGGGACAGGGACATTATAGCAATCAGCCCCAGCATTTT. Translating gives CASTTGQGHYSNQPQHF. This chain connects TRBV6-6 to TRBJ1-5; the match to TRBD1 covers 9 bases. CDR3 length: 17 amino acids. From germline, CDR1 is MNHNY and CDR2 SVGAGI (reference sequence). V dropped 9 bases and J dropped 0; count of bases not matched to a gene: 12.